The 25 T cell receptor beta chains given below trace back to one sample, sequenced in a study of T-cell memory formation after mild COVID-19 (dated by TCRdb to 2020 to 2023). Libraries came from 5' RACE. The sample was run on an Illumina NovaSeq 6000. TCRdb applied fastp at Q25 and MiXCR to the public reads, then kept only in-frame beta chains. A single entry per CDR3 protein holds the most common genes and DNA from its merged rows. Across this sample there are more than 200,000 distinct CDR3 sequences, with about a sixth seen only once. In total, the top ten clones hold approximately 3.5% of the sample. Sequenced sample: PBMCs or a T cell subset sorted from them (not recorded which). Receptors were obtained from a man between 18 and 35 years old who had mild COVID-19 (a few samples of this study predate the infection). The sample titles of this study are shuffled in the database, so cell type and time point are left out; the donor was told from shared clones.

The DNA of the CDR3 is TGCGCCAGCAGCCAAGATTGGACAGGGCGTACTACTGAAGCTTTCTTT. Its translation is CASSQDWTGRTTEAFF. The J gene is TRBJ1-1, the V gene TRBV4-1, with 8 nucleotides matching TRBD1. J gave up 5 bases and V 0 bases, and 8 bases lay outside the gene matches. The CDR3 extends over 16 amino acids. CDR1 and CDR2 (germline): MGHRA, YSYEKL.

This clonotype was seen only a few times. The genes are TRBV6-4 and TRBJ2-7; D unclear. This CDR3 has 13 residues. V lost 4 bases and J 9 bases, leaving 16 bases between the germline ends. Germline loops: CDR1 MRHNA, CDR2 SNTAGT. CDR3 loop: CASSGRPVCGQYV. As DNA, the CDR3 is TGTGCCAGCAGTGGCAGACCAGTATGTGGGCAGTACGTC.

The chain is built from TRBV5-1 and TRBJ1-2; TRBD1 matches at 9 bases. Germline values: CDR1 SGHRS, CDR2 YFSETQ. This CDR3 comprises 15 residues. V was pared by 2 bases and J by 4 bases, with 6 bases of the junction left unmatched. The CDR3 bases are TGCGCCAGCAGCTTCGGGACAGGGAACGGCTATGGCTACACCTTC. Its protein is CASSFGTGNGYGYTF.

The chain combines TRBV3-1 with TRBJ2-5; 9 bases agree with TRBD2. After removal of 2 bases from V and 5 bases from J, the junction contained 9 bases not matched to a gene. Germline CDR1 and CDR2: LGHDT and YNNKEL (reference sequence). The CDR3 covers 16 residues. CDR3 residues: CASSQTGRGGLETQYF. CDR3 in DNA: TGTGCCAGCAGCCAAACCGGGCGGGGGGGTTTGGAGACCCAGTACTTC.

This clonotype has at least ten counts. The chain carries TRBV29-1 and TRBJ1-4; 7 bases fit TRBD1. The V gene's germline CDR1 is SQVTM and CDR2 ANQGSEA. The V and J ends lost 6 bases and 7 bases, in that order; junction bases with no gene match: 8. There are 13 residues in the CDR3. The CDR3 is CSVQQGSREKLFF. The CDR3 DNA is TGCAGCGTGCAACAGGGGTCCCGTGAAAAACTGTTTTTT.

This clonotype was counted between two and nine times. The chain links TRBV5-6 to TRBJ2-4; D is possibly TRBD1 (6 bases). CDR1 and CDR2 (germline): SGHDT, YYEEEE. V lost 4 bases and J lost 5, with 19 bases in between. The CDR3 runs to 16 residues. DNA for the CDR3: TGTGCCAGCAGCCCAGGATGGGGGCGCTTCGAAAACATTCAGTACTTC. Its protein is CASSPGWGRFENIQYF.

V gene TRBV7-9 combines with J gene TRBJ1-2; a weak D match, TRBD1 (6 bases). V lost 5 bases and J lost 8, with 15 bases in between. CDR3 length: 13 residues. Germline CDR1 reads SEHNR; CDR2 reads FQNEAQ (reference sequence). CDR3: CASSRRGAEGYTF. The CDR3 region has the DNA TGTGCCAGCAGCCGGAGGGGGGCAGAGGGCTACACCTTC.

This clonotype was detected only a few times. The chain links TRBV4-2 to TRBJ2-1, with 7 bases lining up with TRBD2. The V segment lost 2 bases and the J segment 10 bases; nucleotides outside the gene matches: 2. This CDR3 contains 12 residues. The V gene's germline CDR1 is LGHNA and CDR2 YNFKEQ. The CDR3 sequence is CASSQFSGEQFF. The DNA of the CDR3 is TGTGCCAGCAGCCAATTTAGCGGGGAGCAGTTCTTC.

This chain links TRBV9 with TRBJ2-3; D unclear. V was clipped by 2 bases and J by 2 bases, with 9 bases between them. The CDR3 covers 14 residues. Germline-derived CDR1 and CDR2 are SGDLS and YYNGEE. CDR3 nucleotides: TGTGCCAGCAGCGTGGCCAGTTACACAGATACGCAGTATTTT. Its protein is CASSVASYTDTQYF.

The chain carries TRBV2 and TRBJ1-1; D is undetermined. V lost 2 bases to trimming and J lost 2 bases, with 12 bases between them. Per germline, CDR1 SNHLY and CDR2 FYNNEI. CDR3 length equals 15 residues. The CDR3: CASSERRADNTEAFF. CDR3 coding DNA: TGTGCCAGCAGTGAAAGAAGGGCGGACAACACTGAAGCTTTCTTT.

This clonotype was observed at least ten times. At one end, the junction sequence differs from germline, possibly due to a read error. The chain combines TRBV5-1 with TRBJ1-1; no definite D call. The CDR3 length is 15 residues. Germline V CDR1 and CDR2: SGHRS, YFSETQ. The CDR3 here is CASTLTMTTGTEAFF. CDR3 DNA sequence: TGCGCCAGCACCTTGACAATGACTACCGGGACTGAAGCTTTCTTT.

This clonotype showed up just a few times. This chain links TRBV6-2 or TRBV6-3 with TRBJ2-1, with 8 bases lining up with TRBD1. Germline V lookup: CDR1 MNHEY, CDR2 SVGEGT. The CDR3 sequence is 14 residues long. With 6 bases clipped from V and 0 bases from J, the junction kept 1 base outside the gene matches. CDR3 loop: CASRTGGSYNEQFF. CDR3 sequence (DNA): TGTGCCAGCAGAACAGGGGGCTCCTACAATGAGCAGTTCTTC.

This clonotype turned up a few times. The chain uses TRBV5-6 and TRBJ1-1; D possibly corresponds to TRBD1 (6 bases). The V gene's germline CDR1 is SGHDT and CDR2 YYEEEE. The CDR3 covers 14 residues. The germline V and J ends were trimmed by 4 bases and 3 bases, with 13 bases remaining between them. The CDR3 spells CASSVQGWDTEAFF. CDR3 nucleotide sequence: TGTGCCAGCAGCGTACAGGGATGGGACACTGAAGCTTTCTTT. The variable domain in full, with the rest retrieved from reference TRBV5-6 and TRBJ1-1, is DAGVTQSPTHLIKTRGQQVTLRCSPKSGHDTVSWYQQALGQGPQFIFQYYEEEERQRGNFPDRFSGHQFPNYSSELNVNALLLGDSALYLCASSVQGWDTEAFFGQGTRLTVV.

The V call is TRBV20-1, the J call TRBJ2-1; either TRBD1 or TRBD2 may fit D (6 bases each). Trimming pared 0 bases from V and 5 bases from J, leaving 11 bases between. This CDR3 spans 14 amino acids. From germline, CDR1 is DFQATT and CDR2 SNEGSKA (reference sequence). The CDR3 protein is CSARDTGTHNEQFF. The CDR3 coding sequence is TGCAGTGCTAGAGATACAGGGACTCACAATGAGCAGTTCTTC.

Ten or more counts support this clonotype. This chain joins TRBV5-1 and TRBJ2-5, with D perhaps matching TRBD1 (6 bases). Germline CDR1 is SGHRS and CDR2 is YFSETQ. This CDR3 is built from 16 residues. V was clipped by 4 bases and J by 4 bases, with 20 bases between them. In DNA form, the CDR3 reads TGCGCCAGCAGCCCCTTTGCAGGGGCGACCGGAGAGACCCAGTACTTC. Translation gives CASSPFAGATGETQYF.

This clonotype has more than one count but fewer than ten. The chain uses TRBV5-1 and TRBJ2-2, with D maybe TRBD1 (6 bases). This CDR3 is 15 amino acids long. CDR1 is SGHRS and CDR2 is YFSETQ in the germline V gene. With 6 bases removed from V and 3 bases from J, the gap between germline ends came to 15 bases. The chain's CDR3 is CASTITGFDTGELFF. The CDR3 DNA reads TGCGCCAGCACAATAACAGGGTTTGACACCGGGGAGCTGTTTTTT.

Ten or more counts support this clonotype. This rearrangement joins TRBV5-1 to TRBJ2-3; D unclear. Trimming left V 4 bases short and J 0 bases short, with 15 bases between. CDR1 and CDR2 (germline): SGHRS, YFSETQ. The length of the CDR3 is 16 residues. DNA of the CDR3: TGCGCCAGCAGCATGGCGGATAATCCTAGCACAGATACGCAGTATTTT. It is translated as CASSMADNPSTDTQYF.

This clonotype turned up a few times. The rearrangement links TRBV7-2 to TRBJ1-5; D is unclear. The CDR3 has 11 amino acids. Trimming removed 6 bases at V and 10 bases at J, with 10 bases between. Germline values: CDR1 SGHTA, CDR2 FQGNSA. CDR3 in amino acids: CASSNKGPQHF. Here the CDR3 DNA reads TGTGCCAGCAGTAATAAGGGACCCCAGCATTTT.

The chain links TRBV5-1 to TRBJ2-3; 11 bases agree with TRBD2. The CDR3 totals 16 residues. Germline values: CDR1 SGHRS, CDR2 YFSETQ. V was pared by 5 bases and J by 0 bases, with 5 bases of the junction left unmatched. This CDR3 reads CASSGLAGGSTDTQYF. The CDR3 nucleotides are TGCGCCAGCAGTGGGCTAGCGGGGGGTAGCACAGATACGCAGTATTTT.

The chain joins TRBV12-3 or TRBV12-4 to TRBJ1-2, with unresolved D. The CDR3 has 12 residues. V was clipped by 5 bases and J by 10 bases, with 14 bases between them. The DNA of the CDR3 is TGTGCCAGCAGTCCCCGCGCCGACCTCTACACCTTC. Protein product: CASSPRADLYTF.

This clonotype was counted only a few times. Here the CDR3 reads CASSRRGEAFF. CDR3 DNA: TGTGCCAGCAGCCGGAGGGGAGAAGCTTTCTTT. The chain uses TRBV7-3 and TRBJ1-1; maybe TRBD1 (5 bases). Trimming left V 5 bases short and J 8 bases short, with 9 bases between. The CDR3 length is 11 residues. Per the germline V gene, CDR1 is SGHTA and CDR2 is FQGTGA.

This clonotype was seen only a few times. This sequence joins TRBV9 and TRBJ2-1; 8 bases align to TRBD1. The CDR3 loop spans 16 amino acids. Germline V gives CDR1 SGDLS, CDR2 YYNGEE. After removal of 1 base from V and 7 bases from J, the junction contained 10 bases not matched to a gene. CDR3 nucleotides: TGTGCCAGCAGCGTATTGGGACAGGCACCCCCTAATGAGCAGTTCTTC. Amino acids: CASSVLGQAPPNEQFF. The variable domain in full, completed from reference TRBV9 and TRBJ2-1, reads DSGVTQTPKHLITATGQRVTLRCSPRSGDLSVYWYQQSLDQGLQFLIQYYNGEERAKGNILERFSAQQFPDLHSELNLSSLELGDSALYFCASSVLGQAPPNEQFFGPGTRLTVL.

The chain is built from TRBV20-1 and TRBJ1-1; 7 bases align to TRBD1. Germline CDR1 and CDR2: DFQATT and SNEGSKA (reference sequence). This CDR3 is built from 13 residues. J lost 2 bases, V lost 6 bases, and 6 bases had no gene match. In DNA form, the CDR3 reads TGCAGTGCCCAGGGGGGGGCAAACACTGAAGCTTTCTTT. It yields the protein CSAQGGANTEAFF.

The gene calls are TRBV5-1 and TRBJ2-1; D unresolved. The germline CDR1 and CDR2 sequences are SGHRS and YFSETQ. The CDR3 consists of 15 residues. V lost 2 bases to trimming and J lost 7 bases, with 16 bases between them. The CDR3 loop reads CASSLGMTVKNEQFF. CDR3 DNA: TGCGCCAGCAGCTTAGGAATGACGGTTAAGAATGAGCAGTTCTTC.

This clonotype was found many times. This chain links TRBV10-3 with TRBJ1-4; tentative D call: TRBD1 (6 bases). Looked up from germline, CDR1 is ENHRY and CDR2 is SYGVKD. The V gene lost 0 bases and the J gene lost 8 bases, with 10 bases spanning the gap. This CDR3 has 14 residues. CDR3 sequence: CAISESGGEEKLFF. In DNA form, the CDR3 reads TGTGCCATCAGTGAGTCGGGGGGCGAAGAAAAACTGTTTTTT.